One sample yielded the 19 T cell receptor beta chains listed below, sequenced in a study of T cells in Graves' hyperthyroidism and ophthalmopathy. RNA transcripts were the template for amplifying TCR beta CDR3 regions. The primer set for the first-round RT-PCR of the TCR CDR3 was HTBI. Each CDR3 protein is one row after TCRdb ran MiXCR on the multiplex PCR reads. Of around 350,000 distinct CDR3 sequences in the sample, 15% to 18% were seen once. Sequencing was done on a sample of blood. These receptor sequences come from a woman between 18 and 29 years old with Graves' hyperthyroidism that later progressed to Graves' ophthalmopathy.

The chain has TRBV5-4 and TRBJ2-7; perhaps TRBD1 as D (6 bases). The CDR3 contains 14 residues. The germline gives CDR1 SGHNT, CDR2 YYREEE (reference sequence). The germline V and J ends were trimmed by 3 bases and 2 bases, with 12 bases remaining between them. CDR3: CASSWDMRPYEQYF. The CDR3 region has the DNA TGTGCCAGCAGCTGGGACATGCGGCCCTACGAGCAGTACTTC.

Only a few counts were recorded for this clonotype. Sequence at one end of the junction differs from germline and may be a read error. The J gene is TRBJ2-2, the V gene TRBV20-1; D is possibly TRBD2 (5 bases). CDR3 length: 14 amino acids. Germline CDR1 and CDR2: DFQATT and SNEGSKA (reference sequence). CDR3 DNA: TGCAGTGCTATACGTGCCCACAACACCGGGGAGCCGTTTTTT. Its protein product is CSAIRAHNTGEPFF.

This clonotype was detected many times. The chain links TRBV7-9 to TRBJ2-3; TRBD1 might be the D (5 bases). There are 13 residues in the CDR3. CDR1 and CDR2 (germline): SEHNR, FQNEAQ (reference sequence). Trimming left V 4 bases short and J 5 bases short, with 10 bases between. The CDR3 nucleotides are TGTGCCAGCAGCTCTCGGCAGGGAGATACGCAGTATTTT. Translating it yields CASSSRQGDTQYF. The entire variable domain, with the rest obtained from reference TRBV7-9 and TRBJ2-3, is as follows: DTGVSQNPRHKITKRGQNVTFRCDPISEHNRLYWYRQTLGQGPEFLTYFQNEAQLEKSRLLSDRFSAERPKGSFSTLEIQRTEQGDSAMYLCASSSRQGDTQYFGPGTRLTVL.

The V call is TRBV28, the J call TRBJ2-3; the match to TRBD1 covers 11 bases. Germline CDR1 is MDHEN and CDR2 is SYDVKM. The CDR3 is 16 amino acids. The junction had 8 bases not matched to a gene; V was cut back by 6 bases and J by 3 bases. CDR3 in amino acids: CASSLWGTGGTDTQYF. In nucleotides, the CDR3 is TGTGCCAGCAGCCTATGGGGGACAGGGGGGACAGATACGCAGTATTTT.

V and J are TRBV29-1 and TRBJ2-7, with D hard to call. Germline loops: CDR1 SQVTM, CDR2 ANQGSEA. V lost 7 bases to trimming and J lost 2 bases, with 15 bases between them. This CDR3 spans 13 amino acids. The CDR3 sequence: CSGSIGPPYEQYF. In DNA, the CDR3 is TGCAGCGGTTCTATCGGGCCACCCTACGAGCAGTACTTC.

In this sample, this clonotype turned up many times. The V and J genes are TRBV4-1 and TRBJ1-1; D call uncertain. The CDR3 extends over 12 amino acids. Between the trimmed V and J ends, which lost 5 bases and 4 bases, there was a span of 8 bases. From germline, CDR1 is MGHRA and CDR2 YSYEKL. CDR3 nucleotide sequence: TGCGCCAGCAGCGGCGGTGGCACTGAAGCTTTCTTT. Its translation is CASSGGGTEAFF.

This chain connects TRBV6-2 or TRBV6-3 to TRBJ1-1, with D unclear. This CDR3 comprises 13 residues. V gave up 8 bases and J gave up 6 bases, with 16 bases separating them. Germline V gene data show CDR1 as MNHEY and CDR2 as SVGEGT. The CDR3 bases are TGTGCCAGCGTCGTGGACCAGGTCGCTGAAGCTTTCTTT. Its translation is CASVVDQVAEAFF.

This clonotype came up many times. The chain combines TRBV29-1 with TRBJ2-3; perhaps TRBD2 as D (6 bases). Trimming took 3 bases from V and 1 from J, leaving 8 bases between them. The CDR3 totals 13 residues. Germline V gives CDR1 SQVTM, CDR2 ANQGSEA. The CDR3 bases are TGCAGCGTTGACGTAGCGGGCACAGATACGCAGTATTTT. Translating gives CSVDVAGTDTQYF.

A few counts support this clonotype. The gene calls are TRBV10-3 and TRBJ1-4; D gene uncertain. Looked up from germline, CDR1 is ENHRY and CDR2 is SYGVKD. The CDR3 is made up of 13 amino acids. V lost 3 bases and J lost 7, with 9 bases in between. CDR3 in amino acids: CAISDRFGEKLFF. CDR3 nucleotide sequence: TGTGCCATCAGTGATCGGTTCGGTGAAAAACTGTTTTTT.

This clonotype has ten or more counts. J is TRBJ2-7 and V is TRBV13; 7 bases map to TRBD1. CDR1 is PRHDT, CDR2 FYEKMQ, per germline (reference sequence). The CDR3 covers 14 residues. V lost 6 bases and J lost 2; bases outside the gene matches: 7. CDR3 amino acids: CASSHYRGAYEQYF. The CDR3 DNA is TGTGCCAGCAGTCACTACAGGGGAGCCTACGAGCAGTACTTC.

This chain links TRBV29-1 with TRBJ2-7, with 12 bases aligning to TRBD2. V shed 5 bases, J shed 5 bases, and the junction held 7 bases outside the gene matches. The CDR3 extends over 14 amino acids. CDR1 and CDR2 from the germline V gene are SQVTM and ANQGSEA. DNA for the CDR3: TGCAGCGTTAACCTAGCGGGAGGGCCTGACGAGCAGTACTTC. Its translation is CSVNLAGGPDEQYF.

This clonotype was detected ten times or more. The chain links TRBV6-1 to TRBJ1-6; 7 nucleotides agree with TRBD1. The V and J ends lost 5 bases and 5 bases, in that order; junction bases with no gene match: 9. This CDR3 comprises 16 residues. CDR1 is MNHNS and CDR2 is SASEGT in the germline V gene. CDR3 sequence: CASSHRRDRDNSPLHF. The CDR3 DNA sequence: TGTGCCAGCAGTCACCGGCGGGACAGAGATAATTCACCCCTCCACTTT.

The chain recombines TRBV28 with TRBJ1-5, with 7 bases that match TRBD1. CDR3 length equals 15 residues. J gave up 4 bases and V 5 bases, and 8 bases lay outside the gene matches. Germline CDR1 and CDR2: MDHEN and SYDVKM. Here the CDR3 reads CASSPQGGGNQPQHF. CDR3 coding DNA: TGTGCCAGCAGTCCCCAGGGGGGAGGGAATCAGCCCCAGCATTTT.

Only a few counts were recorded for this clonotype. The genes are TRBV6-5 and TRBJ2-1, with D possibly TRBD2 on 6 matching bases. V shed 2 bases and J shed 8 bases, with 10 bases lying between them. The CDR3 contains 13 residues. Germline assignment: CDR1 MNHEY and CDR2 SVGAGI. CDR3 nucleotides: TGTGCCAGCAGTTACCGGGACTCCGATGAGCAGTTCTTC. It encodes CASSYRDSDEQFF.

This clonotype was counted at least ten times. The chain's CDR3 is CASSAGPRLQHF. The CDR3 nucleotides read TGTGCCAGCAGTGCTGGACCACGGCTCCAGCATTTT. The chain carries TRBV2 and TRBJ1-5; D ambiguous. This CDR3 spans 12 amino acids. The V end lost 4 bases, the J end lost 12 bases, and 13 bases lay between the germline ends. Germline lookup yields CDR1 SNHLY and CDR2 FYNNEI. Filled out from reference TRBV2 and TRBJ1-5, the complete variable domain reads EPEVTQTPSHQVTQMGQEVILRCVPISNHLYFYWYRQILGQKVEFLVSFYNNEISEKSEIFDDQFSVERPDGSNFTLKIRSTKLEDSAMYFCASSAGPRLQHFGDGTRLSIL.

This clonotype was counted ten times or more. The rearrangement uses TRBV7-2 and TRBJ2-3, with TRBD2 as a possible D gene (5 bases). CDR1 and CDR2 from the germline V gene are SGHTA and FQGNSA. Trimming took 5 bases from V and 0 from J, leaving 9 bases between them. The CDR3 covers 14 residues. The CDR3 loop is CASSPGLSTDTQYF. The DNA for the CDR3 is TGTGCCAGCAGCCCTGGACTCAGCACAGATACGCAGTATTTT. Full variable domain (rest looked up from reference TRBV7-2 and TRBJ2-3): GAGVSQSPSNKVTEKGKDVELRCDPISGHTALYWYRQSLGQGLEFLIYFQGNSAPDKSGLPSDRFSAERTGGSVSTLTIQRTQQEDSAVYLCASSPGLSTDTQYFGPGTRLTVL.

Comments on this clonotype: This could be a read error, since a much larger clone is one nucleotide away. In nucleotides, the CDR3 is TGCAGTGCTCCTGGTGGGACAGGTGGAGGTGCCGCAGATAAGCAGTATTTT. Residues: CSAPGGTGGGAADKQYF. This chain uses TRBV20-1 with TRBJ2-3; TRBD1 aligns across 8 bases. This CDR3 comprises 17 residues. Germline assignment: CDR1 DFQATT and CDR2 SNEGSKA (reference sequence).

At least ten counts were recorded for this clonotype. V usage is TRBV28 and J usage is TRBJ1-2; 8 nucleotides line up with TRBD1. Trimming removed 10 bases from V and 2 bases from J; junction bases left unmatched: 6. CDR1 is MDHEN, CDR2 SYDVKM, per germline. This CDR3 region has 13 residues. DNA of the CDR3: TGTGCCACCACCTCAGGGGGCAACTATGGCTACACCTTC. Amino acid sequence: CATTSGGNYGYTF.

This clonotype was counted only a few times. This chain connects TRBV5-6 to TRBJ2-6; 13 bases align to TRBD2. This CDR3 has 17 residues. The V and J ends lost 1 base and 4 bases, in that order; junction bases with no gene match: 2. Germline CDR1 SGHDT, CDR2 YYEEEE. CDR3 DNA: TGTGCCAGCAGCTTGACTAGCGGGAGGGCGGGGGCCAACGTCCTGACTTTC. Its protein product is CASSLTSGRAGANVLTF.